Described below is a single T cell receptor beta chain sequence and its context. The authors' processing: Researchers report that nucleated cell counts were estimated from reference gene primer amplification. The assay was immunoSEQ multiplex PCR, and TCRdb's table has in-frame clones only and misses some. The DNA gave D and trimming, while V, J and clone size come from that table. The sample carries about 60,000 clones, 80% to 90% recorded once. This entry comes from a study of blood T cell repertoires in COVID-19. Study-level background: Some COVID-19 samples were acute and others convalescent; all came from the United States, Italy and Spain. T cells, B-cell-depleted T cells, or PBMCs supplied cDNA or gDNA.

V trimming: 0 bases; J trimming: 4 bases; junction bases outside the gene matches: 3. The CDR3 loop spans 15 amino acids. Germline CDR1 SGHRS, CDR2 YFSETQ. The sequencing input was peripheral blood. The chain joins TRBV5-1 to TRBJ2-7; 11 bases are a match to TRBD2. The TCR originated in a man between 60 and 75 years old with acute or convalescent COVID-19. CDR3 in DNA: TGCGCCAGCAGCTTGGTACTAGCGGGAGCTTACGAGCAGTACTTC. Amino acids: CASSLVLAGAYEQYF.